This passage covers 16 T cell receptor beta chains from one sample sequenced in a study of T cell responses to AZD1222 COVID-19 vaccine. Here immunoSEQ multiplex PCR was the method, and the copy in TCRdb shows in-frame clones only, minus some. The table records tens of thousands of clones, around 90% of them present only once. The sequencing here drew on peripheral blood, taken on day 0 of AZD1222 vaccination. Receptors originate from an adult in good health.

The chain recombines TRBV6-5 with TRBJ1-1; D not resolved. The germline CDR1 and CDR2 sequences are MNHEY and SVGAGI. Deletions cut 1 base from V and 1 base from J, with 7 bases between. The length of the CDR3 is 14 residues. DNA for the CDR3: TGTGCCAGCAGTTACTATGAGAGGAACACTGAAGCTTTCTTT. Amino acids: CASSYYERNTEAFF.

The V gene is TRBV6-5, the J gene TRBJ1-6; D gene ambiguous. The CDR3 totals 12 residues. Germline V CDR1 and CDR2: MNHEY, SVGAGI. V lost 2 bases to trimming and J lost 7 bases, with 3 bases between them. This chain's CDR3 is CASSYLNSPLHF. In nucleotides, the CDR3 is TGTGCCAGCAGTTACCTGAATTCACCCCTCCACTTT.

J is TRBJ1-1 and V is TRBV11-2; weak D call: TRBD1 (6 bases). Trimming stripped 10 bases from V and 2 bases from J, with 20 bases between. Germline loops: CDR1 SGHAT, CDR2 FQNNGV. The CDR3 consists of 15 residues. DNA for the CDR3: TGTGCCAACCCGACTCAGGGGCGTAAAAACACTGAAGCTTTCTTT. This sequence encodes CANPTQGRKNTEAFF.

The gene calls are TRBV7-2 and TRBJ2-5; 9 nucleotides agree with TRBD1. The J segment lost 6 bases and the V segment lost 1 base, leaving 6 bases of the junction unmatched. CDR3 length equals 15 residues. Germline V gives CDR1 SGHTA, CDR2 FQGNSA. The CDR3 protein is CASSLEMGQGKTQYF. CDR3 nucleotide sequence: TGTGCCAGCAGCTTAGAAATGGGACAGGGCAAGACCCAGTACTTC.

The gene calls are TRBV19 and TRBJ1-2, with D possibly being TRBD1 (5 bases). V was shortened by 6 bases and J by 5 bases, with 19 bases between the two germline ends. The CDR3 has 15 residues. Germline CDR1 reads LNHDA; CDR2 reads SQIVND (reference sequence). The chain's CDR3 is CASRLGDLSEYGYTF. Written as DNA, the CDR3 is TGTGCCAGTAGGCTGGGGGACCTTTCTGAGTATGGCTACACCTTC.

The CDR3 reads CASLGGRQDSGNTIYF. CDR3 nucleotide sequence: TGTGCCAGCCTGGGAGGTCGGCAAGACTCTGGAAACACCATATATTTT. V gene TRBV25-1 combines with J gene TRBJ1-3; D is uncertain. V lost 8 bases and J 0 bases, leaving 17 bases between the germline ends. The CDR3 covers 16 residues. From germline, CDR1 is MGHDK and CDR2 SYGVNS.

This clone occurred once. V is TRBV24-1 and J is TRBJ2-7; weak D call: TRBD2 (5 bases). The CDR3 sequence is 12 residues long. V was shortened by 3 bases and J by 6 bases, with 8 bases between the two germline ends. Germline CDR1 is KGHDR and CDR2 is SFDVKD. The CDR3 sequence: CATSDPAGEQYF. The CDR3 bases are TGTGCCACCAGTGATCCTGCGGGCGAGCAGTACTTC.

The chain carries TRBV19 and TRBJ2-2; tentative D call: TRBD1 (6 bases). Per the germline V gene, CDR1 is LNHDA and CDR2 is SQIVND (reference sequence). The CDR3 is made up of 15 amino acids. V was cut by 6 bases and J by 2 bases, with 13 bases left in between. CDR3 coding DNA: TGTGCCAGTAGCGAGGGGACAATAAACACCGGGGAGCTGTTTTTT. Protein product: CASSEGTINTGELFF.

The V gene is TRBV12-3 or TRBV12-4, the J gene TRBJ1-5, with D unresolved. Trimming removed 3 bases from V and 4 bases from J, with 7 bases in between. There are 13 residues in the CDR3. The CDR3 reads CASSFGANQPQHF. The DNA of the CDR3 is TGTGCCAGCAGTTTTGGAGCTAATCAGCCCCAGCATTTT.

The rearrangement links TRBV3-1 (or the pseudogene TRBV3-2) to TRBJ1-6; 8 positions agree with TRBD1. Germline lookup yields CDR1 LGHDT and CDR2 YNNKEL (reference sequence). The V and J ends lost 2 bases and 6 bases, in that order; junction bases with no gene match: 3. The CDR3 sequence is 15 residues long. CDR3 amino acids: CASSQLTGANSPLHF. CDR3 in DNA: TGTGCCAGCAGCCAATTGACAGGGGCTAATTCACCCCTCCACTTT.

The rearrangement links TRBV10-3 to TRBJ2-2; TRBD1 agrees at 8 bases. Germline CDR1 reads ENHRY; CDR2 reads SYGVKD. Unmatched junction bases numbered 6, after V lost 6 bases and J lost 3 bases. There are 15 residues in the CDR3. This CDR3 reads CAIRGQGSDTGELFF. DNA of the CDR3: TGTGCCATCAGAGGACAGGGTTCGGACACCGGGGAGCTGTTTTTT.

This clone has a handful of counts. An end of the junction differs from the germline gene, which may be a read error. The chain recombines TRBV3-1 (or the pseudogene TRBV3-2) with TRBJ1-6; 7 bases are a match to TRBD1. The CDR3 covers 15 residues. Germline CDR1 LGHDT, CDR2 YNNKEL (reference sequence). The CDR3 region has the DNA TGTGCCAGCCGCCATGGGACAGCAGATAATTCACCCCTCCACTTT. It encodes CASRHGTADNSPLHF.

The chain carries TRBV12-5 and TRBJ1-5, with 9 bases fitting TRBD1. The trim removed 3 bases at V and 3 bases at J, leaving 9 bases unmatched. The germline CDR1 and CDR2 sequences are LGHNT and FRNRAP. This CDR3 has 17 amino acids. CDR3 bases: TGTGCTAGTGGTTTCAATCCCGGGACAGGGACCAATCAGCCCCAGCATTTT. It yields the protein CASGFNPGTGTNQPQHF. The full variable domain, its missing parts supplied by reference TRBV12-5 and TRBJ1-5, is DARVTQTPRHKVTEMGQEVTMRCQPILGHNTVFWYRQTMMQGLELLAYFRNRAPLDDSGMPKDRFSAEMPDATLATLKIQPSEPRDSAVYFCASGFNPGTGTNQPQHFGDGTRLSIL.

The chain links TRBV2 to TRBJ1-6, with TRBD1 matching over 8 bases. The ends lost 4 bases at V and 10 bases at J; junction bases unmatched: 6. The CDR3 loop spans 14 amino acids. Germline CDR1 reads SNHLY; CDR2 reads FYNNEI. In DNA, the CDR3 is TGTGCCAGCAGTGTTGACAGGGGACTCTCACCCCTCCACTTT. Encoded protein: CASSVDRGLSPLHF. Full variable domain (rest looked up from reference TRBV2 and TRBJ1-6): EPEVTQTPSHQVTQMGQEVILRCVPISNHLYFYWYRQILGQKVEFLVSFYNNEISEKSEIFDDQFSVERPDGSNFTLKIRSTKLEDSAMYFCASSVDRGLSPLHFGNGTRLTVT.

The gene calls are TRBV5-5 and TRBJ1-6; the D gene is possibly TRBD1 (6 bases). The CDR3 runs 15 residues. Germline V lookup: CDR1 SGHKS, CDR2 YYEKEE (reference sequence). The V gene lost 2 bases and the J gene lost 8 bases, with 14 bases spanning the gap. The DNA for the CDR3 is TGTGCCAGCAGCTTATTTGGGGGCGTTGATTCACCCCTCCACTTT. Its translation: CASSLFGGVDSPLHF.

This chain uses TRBV3-1 (or the pseudogene TRBV3-2) with TRBJ2-1; D assignment may be TRBD1 or TRBD2 (5 bases each). CDR3 size: 16 residues. Germline V CDR1 and CDR2: LGHDT, YNNKEL (reference sequence). The V and J ends lost 1 base and 6 bases respectively, with 16 bases between them. Written as DNA, the CDR3 is TGTGCCAGCAGCCAAGTCCCCGGTCCAGGGAGCAATGAGCAGTTCTTC. Protein: CASSQVPGPGSNEQFF.